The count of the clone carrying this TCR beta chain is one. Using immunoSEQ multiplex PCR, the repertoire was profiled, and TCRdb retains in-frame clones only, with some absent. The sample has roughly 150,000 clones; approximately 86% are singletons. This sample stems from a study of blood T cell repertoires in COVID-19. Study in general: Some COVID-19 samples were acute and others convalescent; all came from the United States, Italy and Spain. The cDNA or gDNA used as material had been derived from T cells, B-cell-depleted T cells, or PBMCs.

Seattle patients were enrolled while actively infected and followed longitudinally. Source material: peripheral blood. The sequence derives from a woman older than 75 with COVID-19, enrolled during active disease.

The DNA for the CDR3 is TGTGCCAGCAGCTTGGCCAGGGCGATCACAGATACGCAGTATTTT. This translates into CASSLARAITDTQYF. J is TRBJ2-3 and V is TRBV5-4; possibly TRBD1 for D (5 bases). CDR1 is SGHNT and CDR2 is YYREEE in the germline V gene (reference sequence). The CDR3 is made up of 15 amino acids. Trimming took off 0 bases at V and 2 bases at J, with 10 bases between the two ends.